A single sample gave rise to the 25 T cell receptor beta chains below, sequenced in a study of neurological immune-mediated disorders. TCRdb re-analysed the 5' RACE reads in MiXCR, keeping a single row per CDR3 protein. The sample gives 50,000 to 55,000 distinct CDR3 sequences, approximately 10% of which show up once; approximately 5% is in the top ten. Sequencing input: PBMCs. Receptors originate from an older man with HTLV-1-associated myelopathy (HAM/TSP).

This clonotype appeared many times. The chain has TRBV7-9 and TRBJ2-1; D possibly matches TRBD1 or TRBD2 (6 bases each). This CDR3 comprises 15 residues. With 5 bases removed from V and 7 bases from J, the gap between germline ends came to 18 bases. In germline, CDR1 is SEHNR, CDR2 FQNEAQ (reference sequence). The CDR3 is CASSPRGNRANEQFF. The CDR3 nucleotides are TGTGCCAGCAGCCCCCGGGGGAACAGGGCGAATGAGCAGTTCTTC.

This clonotype was observed many times. This rearrangement joins TRBV20-1 to TRBJ2-1; 8 bases agree with TRBD2. The CDR3 has 12 residues. Germline lookup yields CDR1 DFQATT and CDR2 SNEGSKA (reference sequence). Germline trimming cut 5 bases from V and 8 bases from J; bases unmatched to any gene: 5. CDR3 coding DNA: TGCAGTGCTTCGGGGGGGTGGGATGAGCAGTTCTTC. As protein: CSASGGWDEQFF.

This clonotype was counted many times. The chain employs TRBV5-1 and TRBJ2-7; D unclear. The CDR3 length is 14 residues. Germline loops: CDR1 SGHRS, CDR2 YFSETQ. Trimming removed 2 bases from V and 3 bases from J, with 12 bases in between. CDR3 in amino acids: CASSLNAGYYEQYF. The CDR3 nucleotides read TGCGCCAGCAGCTTAAACGCAGGATACTACGAGCAGTACTTC.

The table lists this clonotype with many counts. The chain uses TRBV6-5 and TRBJ2-5; 10 bases align to TRBD2. The V gene's germline CDR1 is MNHEY and CDR2 SVGAGI. The length of the CDR3 is 16 residues. Trimming at V came to 2 bases and at J to 4 bases, leaving 7 bases not matched to a gene. For the CDR3, the DNA is TGTGCCAGCAGTTACGGGTTTAGCGGGAGGTCAGAGACCCAGTACTTC. It specifies CASSYGFSGRSETQYF.

This clonotype has a count of ten or more. The chain couples TRBV11-2 to TRBJ2-1, with D unclear. Germline V gene sequence: CDR1 SGHAT, CDR2 FQNNGV. This CDR3 has 13 residues. The V and J ends lost 5 bases and 3 bases respectively, with 8 bases between them. CDR3 coding DNA: TGTGCCAGCAGCCTGGCTCTCTACAATGAGCAGTTCTTC. Protein: CASSLALYNEQFF.

This clonotype was counted at least ten times. CDR3 sequence (DNA): TGCGCCAGCAGCCAAGGGCGGTGGGGCGGGATCGTTACCTATGAGCAGTTCTTC. Its translation: CASSQGRWGGIVTYEQFF. The chain combines TRBV4-3 with TRBJ2-1; D may be TRBD2 (6 bases). The CDR3 is 18 amino acids. V was pared by 1 base and J by 8 bases, with 24 bases between. Germline CDR1 is LGHNA and CDR2 is YSLEER.

This clonotype has ten or more counts. This chain joins TRBV5-1 and TRBJ2-2; TRBD2 matches at 13 bases. After removal of 4 bases from V and 6 bases from J, the junction contained 3 bases not matched to a gene. The CDR3 contains 15 residues. Germline loops: CDR1 SGHRS, CDR2 YFSETQ. The CDR3 here is CASSGLAGVAGELFF. Written as DNA, the CDR3 is TGCGCCAGCAGCGGACTAGCGGGAGTCGCCGGGGAGCTGTTTTTT.

The sample holds a few counts of this clonotype. The V and J genes are TRBV7-2 and TRBJ2-7; 7 bases agree with TRBD2. V gave up 5 bases and J gave up 0 bases; unmatched junction bases: 16. From germline, CDR1 is SGHTA and CDR2 FQGNSA. This CDR3 is built from 18 residues. The CDR3 protein is CASSPRRVSGESSYEQYF. In nucleotides, the CDR3 is TGTGCCAGCAGCCCCCGACGGGTGAGCGGGGAAAGCTCCTACGAGCAGTACTTC.

Many counts were recorded for this clonotype. The chain links TRBV6-5 to TRBJ2-6; D call uncertain. The germline gives CDR1 MNHEY, CDR2 SVGAGI. The V gene lost 5 bases and the J gene lost 4 bases, with 15 bases spanning the gap. CDR3 length: 16 residues. In DNA, the CDR3 is TGTGCCAGCAGTCGCGCCTTCGAGGCGGGGGCCAACGTCCTGACTTTC. Its translation is CASSRAFEAGANVLTF.

Note on this clonotype: One junction end disagrees with the germline gene, perhaps due to a read error. The chain is built from TRBV20-1 and TRBJ2-7; a weak D match, TRBD2 (6 bases). The CDR3 sequence is 15 residues long. Germline V gene lookup returns CDR1 DFQATT and CDR2 SNEGSKA (reference sequence). CDR3 sequence (DNA): TGCAGTGCTCGGGGGTGGACGGGGCCTACCTACGATCAGTACTTC. It encodes CSARGWTGPTYDQYF.

This clonotype was seen many times. The CDR3 loop is CASSALGRAAGGELFF. The CDR3 DNA reads as TGTGCCAGCAGCGCCCTGGGCAGAGCGGCGGGCGGGGAGCTGTTTTTT. The chain joins TRBV5-5 to TRBJ2-2; tentative D call: TRBD2 (5 bases). CDR1 and CDR2 from the germline V gene are SGHKS and YYEKEE (reference sequence). CDR3 length: 16 amino acids. Between the trimmed V and J ends, which lost 4 bases and 7 bases, there was a span of 20 bases.

This clonotype has at least ten counts. J is TRBJ2-2 and V is TRBV24-1, with D hard to call. The CDR3 consists of 11 residues. Germline values: CDR1 KGHDR, CDR2 SFDVKD. The V gene lost 6 bases and the J gene lost 7 bases, with 5 bases spanning the gap. The CDR3 region is CATSRGGELFF. CDR3 bases: TGTGCCACCAGTCGAGGCGGGGAGCTGTTTTTT.

This clonotype was counted at least ten times. The J gene is TRBJ2-5, the V gene TRBV7-8, with 7 positions matching TRBD1. Germline loops: CDR1 SGHVS, CDR2 FQNEAQ. With 5 bases clipped from V and 8 bases from J, the junction kept 14 bases outside the gene matches. The CDR3 is made up of 15 amino acids. The CDR3 coding sequence is TGTGCCAGCAGCACAAGGACAGGAATTGTTGAAACCCAGTACTTC. This sequence encodes CASSTRTGIVETQYF. The entire variable domain, with the rest obtained from reference TRBV7-8 and TRBJ2-5, is as follows: GAGVSQSPRYKVAKRGQDVALRCDPISGHVSLFWYQQALGQGPEFLTYFQNEAQLDKSGLPSDRFFAERPEGSVSTLKIQRTQQEDSAVYLCASSTRTGIVETQYFGPGTRLLVL.

The sample holds many counts of this clonotype. V is TRBV20-1 and J is TRBJ1-6, with D unresolved. The CDR3 totals 15 residues. V was pared by 0 bases and J by 7 bases, with 13 bases between. CDR1 is DFQATT and CDR2 is SNEGSKA in the germline V gene (reference sequence). The CDR3 region is CSAREGQASNSPLHF. The DNA for the CDR3 is TGCAGTGCTAGAGAAGGGCAGGCCTCAAATTCACCCCTCCACTTT.

In its sample, this clonotype was seen many times. This sequence joins TRBV15 and TRBJ2-3; D is perhaps TRBD1 (5 bases). The CDR3 totals 14 residues. Germline CDR1 reads LNHNV; CDR2 reads YYDKDF (reference sequence). Trimming removed 1 base at V and 2 bases at J, with 7 bases between. DNA for the CDR3: TGTGCCACCAGCAGAGTCAGGGACACAGATACGCAGTATTTT. It is translated as CATSRVRDTDTQYF.

This clonotype has at least ten counts. The chain couples TRBV20-1 to TRBJ2-2; TRBD2 matches at 7 bases. V shed 6 bases, J shed 1 base, and the junction held 14 bases outside the gene matches. This CDR3 spans 17 amino acids. From germline, CDR1 is DFQATT and CDR2 SNEGSKA (reference sequence). The CDR3 DNA reads as TGCAGTGCCGCTTTCGGGAAAAGCGGGGTGAACACCGGGGAGCTGTTTTTT. Its protein product is CSAAFGKSGVNTGELFF.

This clonotype has a count of ten or more. The DNA of the CDR3 is TGTGCCAGCAGCTCGGGTAGCGGGGCCGGGGGCTACACCTTC. This translates into CASSSGSGAGGYTF. This chain connects TRBV7-3 to TRBJ1-2; D is perhaps TRBD1 (5 bases). Trimming took off 4 bases at V and 8 bases at J, with 17 bases between the two ends. The CDR3 totals 14 residues. Germline V gene sequence: CDR1 SGHTA, CDR2 FQGTGA.

This clonotype occurred many times. J is TRBJ2-7 and V is TRBV11-2; 8 bases align to TRBD2. This CDR3 is built from 16 residues. Losses at the gene ends were 5 bases for V and 2 bases for J; bases not matched to a gene: 11. In germline, CDR1 is SGHAT, CDR2 FQNNGV. The DNA for the CDR3 is TGTGCCAGCAGCCCCCTCAGCGGGAGAGGCCCCTACGAGCAGTACTTC. Protein: CASSPLSGRGPYEQYF.

There are many counts of this clonotype. V and J are TRBV28 and TRBJ2-7, with 7 positions matching TRBD1. Per germline, CDR1 MDHEN and CDR2 SYDVKM. This CDR3 spans 15 amino acids. V was clipped by 5 bases and J by 0 bases; unmatched bases: 7. The CDR3 loop reads CASSQQGPFSYEQYF. DNA of the CDR3: TGTGCCAGCAGTCAACAGGGGCCTTTCTCCTACGAGCAGTACTTC.

This clonotype has at least ten counts. This chain links TRBV28 with TRBJ1-2; TRBD1 matches at 7 bases. The V gene's germline CDR1 is MDHEN and CDR2 SYDVKM. This CDR3 has 16 residues. V lost 2 bases, J lost 4 bases, and 10 bases stayed unmatched. This CDR3 is CASSLRAMGQSYGYTF. The CDR3 DNA is TGTGCCAGCAGTTTACGGGCTATGGGACAGAGCTATGGCTACACCTTC.

This clonotype was counted at least ten times. The chain is built from TRBV24-1 and TRBJ2-5, with TRBD2 identical over 10 bases. Germline V lookup: CDR1 KGHDR, CDR2 SFDVKD. Losses at the gene ends were 6 bases for V and 5 bases for J; bases not matched to a gene: 8. This CDR3 is built from 15 residues. CDR3 sequence reads: CATSPGLAARETQYF. The CDR3 DNA follows: TGTGCCACCAGTCCCGGACTAGCGGCCCGGGAGACCCAGTACTTC.

By share of the sample, this clonotype is medium-sized (0.01 to 0.1%). The gene calls are TRBV27 and TRBJ2-1; 9 nucleotides agree with TRBD2. This CDR3 spans 14 amino acids. From germline, CDR1 is MNHEY and CDR2 SMNVEV (reference sequence). Trimming removed 10 bases from V and 8 bases from J; junction bases left unmatched: 12. The DNA for the CDR3 is TGTGCCACTCAGGGCGGGAGGGCCTGGGATGAGCAGTTCTTC. Protein product: CATQGGRAWDEQFF.

There are many counts of this clonotype. The rearrangement links TRBV5-5 to TRBJ2-2, with D possibly matching TRBD2 (5 bases). CDR3 length equals 14 residues. The V end lost 7 bases, the J end lost 1 base, and 11 bases lay between the germline ends. Germline CDR1 is SGHKS and CDR2 is YYEKEE (reference sequence). CDR3 residues: CASRGRWNTGELFF. CDR3 nucleotide sequence: TGTGCCAGCCGGGGTCGGTGGAACACCGGGGAGCTGTTTTTT.

This clonotype occurred many times. The chain carries TRBV4-1 and TRBJ1-6; D remains unclear. CDR1 MGHRA and CDR2 YSYEKL come from the germline V gene. V shed 1 base and J shed 7 bases, with 17 bases lying between them. The CDR3 sequence is 17 residues long. The CDR3 DNA follows: TGCGCCAGCAGCCAAGGGGCCGGGAGTAATGTCAATTCACCCCTCCACTTT. Residues: CASSQGAGSNVNSPLHF.

At least ten counts were recorded for this clonotype. The V gene is TRBV28, the J gene TRBJ1-5; tentative D call: TRBD1 (5 bases). The CDR3 extends over 15 amino acids. V lost 5 bases, J lost 2 bases, and 13 bases lay in between. The germline V gene has CDR1 MDHEN and CDR2 SYDVKM. CDR3 loop: CASSRGTWGNQPQHF. The CDR3 coding sequence is TGTGCCAGCAGTAGAGGGACTTGGGGCAATCAGCCCCAGCATTTT.